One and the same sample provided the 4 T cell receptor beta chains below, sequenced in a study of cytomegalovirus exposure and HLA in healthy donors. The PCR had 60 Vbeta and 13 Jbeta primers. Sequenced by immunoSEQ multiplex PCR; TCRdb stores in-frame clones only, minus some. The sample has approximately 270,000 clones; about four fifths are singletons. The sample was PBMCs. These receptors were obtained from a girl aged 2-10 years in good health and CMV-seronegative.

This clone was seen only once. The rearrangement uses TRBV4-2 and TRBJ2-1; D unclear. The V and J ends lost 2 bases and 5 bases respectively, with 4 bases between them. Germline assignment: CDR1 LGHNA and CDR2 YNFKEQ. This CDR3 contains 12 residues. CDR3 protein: CASSQYNNEQFF. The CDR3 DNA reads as TGTGCCAGCAGCCAATACAACAATGAGCAGTTCTTC.

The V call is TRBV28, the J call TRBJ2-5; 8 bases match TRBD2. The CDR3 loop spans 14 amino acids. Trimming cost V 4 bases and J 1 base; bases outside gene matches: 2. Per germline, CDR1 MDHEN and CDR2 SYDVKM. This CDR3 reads CASSYGGGQETQYF. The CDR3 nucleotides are TGTGCCAGCAGTTACGGGGGGGGCCAAGAGACCCAGTACTTC.

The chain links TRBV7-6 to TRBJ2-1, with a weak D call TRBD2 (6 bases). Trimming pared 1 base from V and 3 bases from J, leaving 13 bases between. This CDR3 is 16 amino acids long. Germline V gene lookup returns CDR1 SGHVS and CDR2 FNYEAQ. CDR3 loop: CASSLVAGRYYNEQFF. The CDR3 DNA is TGTGCCAGCAGCTTAGTTGCGGGAAGATACTACAATGAGCAGTTCTTC.

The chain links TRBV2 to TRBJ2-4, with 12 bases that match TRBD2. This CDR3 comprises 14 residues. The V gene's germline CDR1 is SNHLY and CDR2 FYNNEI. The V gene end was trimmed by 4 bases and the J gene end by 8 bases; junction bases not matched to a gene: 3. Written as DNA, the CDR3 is TGTGCCAGCAGTGGATCTAGCGGGAGGGACATTCAGTACTTC. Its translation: CASSGSSGRDIQYF.